This T cell receptor (beta chain) was recorded in a study of OX40 agonist ivuxolimab in advanced cancers. The CDR3 is made up of 14 amino acids. Trimming took 1 base from V and 5 from J, leaving 12 bases between them. Germline V lookup: CDR1 SGHAT, CDR2 FQNNGV. The method was immunoSEQ multiplex PCR; TCRdb's version includes in-frame clones alone and lacks a portion of them. The sample has 16,000 or so clones, more than 65% seen once; the top ten hold about 36%. The origin of this receptor is an adult with an advanced solid tumor such as melanoma, head and neck, liver or kidney cancer. The source material was CD4+ or CD8+ T cells sorted from blood, sampled in a trial of the OX40 agonist ivuxolimab. V and J are TRBV11-2 and TRBJ2-7; D perhaps matches TRBD2 (6 bases). CDR3 in amino acids: CASSLAAPGDEQYF. The CDR3 nucleotides are TGTGCCAGCAGCTTAGCCGCACCGGGGGACGAGCAGTACTTC.